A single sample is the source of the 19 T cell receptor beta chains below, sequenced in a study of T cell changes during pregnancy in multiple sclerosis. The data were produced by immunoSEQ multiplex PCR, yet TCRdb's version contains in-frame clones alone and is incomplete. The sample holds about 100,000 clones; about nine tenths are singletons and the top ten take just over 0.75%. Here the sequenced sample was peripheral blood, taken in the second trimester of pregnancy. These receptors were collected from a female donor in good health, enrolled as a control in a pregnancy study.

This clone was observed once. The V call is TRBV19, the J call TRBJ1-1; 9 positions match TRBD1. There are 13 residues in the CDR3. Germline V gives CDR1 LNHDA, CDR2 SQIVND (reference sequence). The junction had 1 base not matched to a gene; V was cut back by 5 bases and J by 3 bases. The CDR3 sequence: CASSDRGYTEAFF. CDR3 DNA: TGTGCCAGTAGTGACAGGGGGTACACTGAAGCTTTCTTT.

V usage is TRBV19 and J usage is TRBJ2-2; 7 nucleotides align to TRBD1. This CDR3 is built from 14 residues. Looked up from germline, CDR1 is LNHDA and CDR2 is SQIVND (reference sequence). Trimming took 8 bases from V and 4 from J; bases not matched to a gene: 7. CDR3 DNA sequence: TGTGCCAGTGGGTTGGACAGGCTCACCGGGGAGCTGTTTTTT. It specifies CASGLDRLTGELFF.

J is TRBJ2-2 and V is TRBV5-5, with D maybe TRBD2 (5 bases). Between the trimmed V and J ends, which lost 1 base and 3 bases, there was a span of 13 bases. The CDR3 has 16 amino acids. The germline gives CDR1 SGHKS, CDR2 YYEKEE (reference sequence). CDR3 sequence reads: CASSLWAAVDTGELFF. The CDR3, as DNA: TGTGCCAGCAGCTTGTGGGCAGCGGTAGACACCGGGGAGCTGTTTTTT. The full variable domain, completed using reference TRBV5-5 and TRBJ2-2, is DAGVTQSPTHLIKTRGQQVTLRCSPISGHKSVSWYQQVLGQGPQFIFQYYEKEERGRGNFPDRFSARQFPNYSSELNVNALLLGDSALYLCASSLWAAVDTGELFFGEGSRLTVL.

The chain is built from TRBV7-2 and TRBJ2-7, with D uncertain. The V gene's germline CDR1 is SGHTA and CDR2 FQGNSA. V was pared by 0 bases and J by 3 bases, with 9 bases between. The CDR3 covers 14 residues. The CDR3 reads CASSLAVRSYEQYF. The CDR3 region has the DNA TGTGCCAGCAGCTTAGCGGTGCGGAGCTACGAGCAGTACTTC.

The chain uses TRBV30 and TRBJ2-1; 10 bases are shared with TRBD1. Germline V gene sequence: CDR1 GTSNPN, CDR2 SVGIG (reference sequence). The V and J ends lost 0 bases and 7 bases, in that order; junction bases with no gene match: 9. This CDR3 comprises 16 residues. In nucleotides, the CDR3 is TGTGCCTGGAGTGTTAGTTGGAGACAGGGGGCGAATGAGCAGTTCTTC. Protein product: CAWSVSWRQGANEQFF. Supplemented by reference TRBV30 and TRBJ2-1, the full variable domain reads SQTIHQWPATLVQPVGSPLSLECTVEGTSNPNLYWYRQAAGRGLQLLFYSVGIGQISSEVPQNLSASRPQDRQFILSSKKLLLSDSGFYLCAWSVSWRQGANEQFFGPGTRLTVL.

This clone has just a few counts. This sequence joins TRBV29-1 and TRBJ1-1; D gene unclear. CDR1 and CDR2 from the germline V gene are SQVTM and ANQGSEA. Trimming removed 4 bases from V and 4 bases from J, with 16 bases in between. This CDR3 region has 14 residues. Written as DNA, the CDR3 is TGCAGCGTTGTTACAGTCAGTGCCTCCACTGAAGCTTTCTTT. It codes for CSVVTVSASTEAFF.

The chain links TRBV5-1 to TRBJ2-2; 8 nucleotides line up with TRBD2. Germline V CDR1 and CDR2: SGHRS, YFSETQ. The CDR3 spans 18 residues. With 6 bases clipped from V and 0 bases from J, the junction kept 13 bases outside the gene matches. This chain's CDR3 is CASTPRGVSSPNTGELFF. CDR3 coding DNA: TGCGCCAGCACCCCGCGGGGGGTCTCTAGCCCGAACACCGGGGAGCTGTTTTTT.

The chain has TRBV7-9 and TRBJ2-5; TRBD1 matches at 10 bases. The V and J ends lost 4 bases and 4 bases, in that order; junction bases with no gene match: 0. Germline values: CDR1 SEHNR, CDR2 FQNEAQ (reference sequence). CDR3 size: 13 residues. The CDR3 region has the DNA TGTGCCAGCAGCTGGGACAGGGGAGAGACCCAGTACTTC. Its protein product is CASSWDRGETQYF.

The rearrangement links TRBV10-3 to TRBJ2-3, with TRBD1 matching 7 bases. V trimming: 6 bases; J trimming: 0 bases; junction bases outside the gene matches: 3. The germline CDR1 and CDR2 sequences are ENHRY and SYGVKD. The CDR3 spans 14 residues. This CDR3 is CAIRTDRSTDTQYF. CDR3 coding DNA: TGTGCCATCAGGACGGACAGGAGCACAGATACGCAGTATTTT.

The CDR3 region has the DNA TGTGCCAGCCGGATTAGCGGGAAGGACGAGCAGTACTTC. This gives the protein CASRISGKDEQYF. The genes are TRBV11-2 and TRBJ2-7, with 8 bases lining up with TRBD2. Germline V gives CDR1 SGHAT, CDR2 FQNNGV. This CDR3 spans 13 amino acids. The junction had 8 bases not matched to a gene; V was cut back by 8 bases and J by 5 bases.

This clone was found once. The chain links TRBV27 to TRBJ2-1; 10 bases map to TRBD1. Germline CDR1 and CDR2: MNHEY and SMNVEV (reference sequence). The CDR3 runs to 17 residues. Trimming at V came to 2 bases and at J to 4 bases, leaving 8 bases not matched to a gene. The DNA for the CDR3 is TGTGCCAGCAGTTTAAGGGGCCGGGACAGGGGATACAATGAGCAGTTCTTC. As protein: CASSLRGRDRGYNEQFF.

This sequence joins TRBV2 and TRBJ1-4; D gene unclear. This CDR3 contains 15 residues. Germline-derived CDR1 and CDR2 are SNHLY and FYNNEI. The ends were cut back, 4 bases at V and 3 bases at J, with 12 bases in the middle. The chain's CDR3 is CASSAFELANEKLFF. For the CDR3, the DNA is TGTGCCAGCAGTGCGTTTGAACTCGCTAATGAAAAACTGTTTTTT. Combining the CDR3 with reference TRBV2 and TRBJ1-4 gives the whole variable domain EPEVTQTPSHQVTQMGQEVILRCVPISNHLYFYWYRQILGQKVEFLVSFYNNEISEKSEIFDDQFSVERPDGSNFTLKIRSTKLEDSAMYFCASSAFELANEKLFFGSGTQLSVL.

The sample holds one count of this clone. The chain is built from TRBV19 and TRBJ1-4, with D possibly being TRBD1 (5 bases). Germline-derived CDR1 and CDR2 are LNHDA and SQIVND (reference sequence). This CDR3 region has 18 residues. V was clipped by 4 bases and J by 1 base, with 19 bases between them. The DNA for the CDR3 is TGTGCCAGTAGTAGCGGGGGAATCCCCCAGGAAACTAATGAAAAACTGTTTTTT. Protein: CASSSGGIPQETNEKLFF.

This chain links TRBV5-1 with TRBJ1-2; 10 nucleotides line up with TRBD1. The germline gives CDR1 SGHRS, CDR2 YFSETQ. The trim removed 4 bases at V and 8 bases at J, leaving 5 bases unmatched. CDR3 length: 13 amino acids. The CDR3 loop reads CASSAGDRGGYTF. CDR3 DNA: TGCGCCAGCAGCGCCGGGGACAGGGGCGGCTACACCTTC.

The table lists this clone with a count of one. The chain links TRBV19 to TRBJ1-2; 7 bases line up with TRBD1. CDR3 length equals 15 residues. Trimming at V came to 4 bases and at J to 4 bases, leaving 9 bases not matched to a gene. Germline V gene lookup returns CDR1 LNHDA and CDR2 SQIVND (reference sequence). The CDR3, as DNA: TGTGCCAGTAGTACGGGGACAGCGTCTAGCTATGGCTACACCTTC. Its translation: CASSTGTASSYGYTF.

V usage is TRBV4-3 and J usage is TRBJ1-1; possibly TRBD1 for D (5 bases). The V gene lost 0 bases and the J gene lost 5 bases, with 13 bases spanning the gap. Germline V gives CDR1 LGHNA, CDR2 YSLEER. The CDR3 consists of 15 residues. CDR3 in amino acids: CASSQEAARGTEAFF. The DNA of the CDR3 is TGCGCCAGCAGCCAAGAAGCGGCCCGGGGGACTGAAGCTTTCTTT.

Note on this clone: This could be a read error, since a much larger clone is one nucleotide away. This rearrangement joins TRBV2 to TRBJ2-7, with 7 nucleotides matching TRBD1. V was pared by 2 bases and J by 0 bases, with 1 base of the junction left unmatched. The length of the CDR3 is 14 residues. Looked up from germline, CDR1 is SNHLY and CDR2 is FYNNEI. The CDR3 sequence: CASSERDSSYEQYF. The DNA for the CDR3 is TGTGCCAGCAGTGAAAGGGACAGCTCCTACGAGCAGTACTTC.

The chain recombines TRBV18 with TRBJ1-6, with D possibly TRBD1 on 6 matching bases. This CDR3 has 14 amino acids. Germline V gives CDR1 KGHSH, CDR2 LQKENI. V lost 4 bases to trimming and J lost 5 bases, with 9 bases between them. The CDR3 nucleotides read TGTGCCAGCTCACAAGACAGGAATAATTCACCCCTCCACTTT. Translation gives CASSQDRNNSPLHF.

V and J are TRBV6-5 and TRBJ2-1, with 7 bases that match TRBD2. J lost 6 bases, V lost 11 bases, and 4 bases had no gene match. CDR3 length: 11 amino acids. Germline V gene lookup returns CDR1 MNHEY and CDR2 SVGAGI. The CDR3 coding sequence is TGTGCCGCTACGGGGGGCAATGAGCAGTTCTTC. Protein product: CAATGGNEQFF.